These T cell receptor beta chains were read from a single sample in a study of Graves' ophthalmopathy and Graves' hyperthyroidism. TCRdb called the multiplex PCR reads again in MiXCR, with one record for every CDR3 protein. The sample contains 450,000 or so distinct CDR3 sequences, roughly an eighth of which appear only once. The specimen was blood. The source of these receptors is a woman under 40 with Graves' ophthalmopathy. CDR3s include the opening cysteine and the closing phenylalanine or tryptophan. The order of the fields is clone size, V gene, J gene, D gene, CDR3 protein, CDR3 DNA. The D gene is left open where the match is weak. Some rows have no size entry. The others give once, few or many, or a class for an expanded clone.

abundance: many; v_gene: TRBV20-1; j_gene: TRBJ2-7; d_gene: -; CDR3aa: CSASDSIHRGKDEQYF; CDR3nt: TGCAGTGCTAGTGATTCGATACATCGGGGCAAAGACGAGCAGTACTTC
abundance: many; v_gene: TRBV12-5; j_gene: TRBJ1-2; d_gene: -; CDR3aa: CASGFGVTLRFVYGYTF; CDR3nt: TGTGCTAGTGGTTTCGGGGTAACCCTTCGGTTCGTCTATGGCTACACCTTC
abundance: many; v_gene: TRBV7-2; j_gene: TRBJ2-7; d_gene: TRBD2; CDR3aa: CASSYGTTLEQYF; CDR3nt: TGTGCCAGCAGCTACGGGACTACCCTCGAGCAGTACTTC
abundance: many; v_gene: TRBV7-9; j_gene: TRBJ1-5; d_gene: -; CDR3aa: CASSLGTQPQHF; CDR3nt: TGTGCCAGCAGCTTAGGAACTCAGCCCCAGCATTTT
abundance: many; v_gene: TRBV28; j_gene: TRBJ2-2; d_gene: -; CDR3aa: CASSRGGDGELFF; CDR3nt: TGTGCCAGCAGCCGGGGCGGGGACGGGGAGCTGTTTTTT
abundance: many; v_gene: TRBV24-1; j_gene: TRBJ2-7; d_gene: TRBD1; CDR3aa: CATSDPGTGTYEQYF; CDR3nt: TGTGCCACCAGTGACCCCGGGACAGGTACCTACGAGCAGTACTTC
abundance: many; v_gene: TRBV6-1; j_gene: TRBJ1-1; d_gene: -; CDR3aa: CASSVRGANTEAFF; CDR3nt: TGTGCCAGCAGTGTAAGGGGGGCGAACACTGAAGCTTTCTTT
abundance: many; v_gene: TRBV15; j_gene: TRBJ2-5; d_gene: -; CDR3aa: CATSRDVAISETQYF; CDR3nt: TGTGCCACCAGCAGAGATGTCGCCATTTCAGAGACCCAGTACTTC
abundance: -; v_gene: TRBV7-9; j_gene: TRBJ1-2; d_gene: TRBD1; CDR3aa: CASSTSGGGDGYTF; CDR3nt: TGTGCCAGCAGTACTTCAGGGGGCGGGGATGGCTACACCTTC
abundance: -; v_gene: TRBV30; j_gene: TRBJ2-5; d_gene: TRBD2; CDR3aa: CASDPSGTPQETQYF; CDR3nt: TGTGCCTCGGACCCTAGCGGGACCCCACAAGAGACCCAGTACTTC
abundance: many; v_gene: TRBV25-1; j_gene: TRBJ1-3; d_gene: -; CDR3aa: CASSGGFSGNTIYF; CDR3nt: TGTGCCAGCAGCGGAGGCTTCTCTGGAAACACCATATATTTT
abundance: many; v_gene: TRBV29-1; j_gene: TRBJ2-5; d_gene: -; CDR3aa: CSVEVGHLQETQYF; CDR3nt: TGCAGCGTTGAAGTAGGACACCTCCAAGAGACCCAGTACTTC
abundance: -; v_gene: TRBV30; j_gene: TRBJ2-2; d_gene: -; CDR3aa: CAWSAWNLNTGELFF; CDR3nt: TGTGCCTGGAGTGCGTGGAACCTCAACACCGGGGAGCTGTTTTTT
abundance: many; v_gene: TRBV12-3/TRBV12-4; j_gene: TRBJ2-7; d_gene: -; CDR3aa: CASTRGAPYEQYF; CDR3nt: TGTGCCAGCACGAGGGGAGCCCCGTACGAGCAGTACTTC
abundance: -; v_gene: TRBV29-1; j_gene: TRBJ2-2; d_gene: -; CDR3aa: CSVADGIGTGELFF; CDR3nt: TGCAGCGTGGCCGACGGGATAGGGACCGGGGAGCTGTTTTTT
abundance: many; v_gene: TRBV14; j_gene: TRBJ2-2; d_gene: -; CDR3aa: CASSQAALRGGELFF; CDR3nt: TGTGCCAGCAGCCAAGCCGCCCTAAGGGGTGGGGAGCTGTTTTTT
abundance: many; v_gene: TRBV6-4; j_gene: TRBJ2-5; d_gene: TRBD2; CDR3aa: CASSVATSGRETQYF; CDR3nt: TGTGCCAGCAGTGTCGCTACTAGCGGGAGGGAGACCCAGTACTTC
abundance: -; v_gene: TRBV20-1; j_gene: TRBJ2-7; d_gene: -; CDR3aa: CSARSRDLNTYEQYF; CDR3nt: TGCAGTGCTAGGAGCCGGGACTTGAACACCTACGAGCAGTACTTC
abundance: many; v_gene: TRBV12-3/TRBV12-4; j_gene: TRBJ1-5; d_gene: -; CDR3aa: CASSLSDAGNQPQHF; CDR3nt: TGTGCCAGCAGTTTGTCGGACGCGGGCAATCAGCCCCAGCATTTT